What follows are 16 T cell receptor beta chains derived from one specimen sequenced in a study of blood T cell repertoires in COVID-19 (TCRdb year 2020). Receptor amplification or capture employed the immunoSEQ multiplex PCR assay. TCRdb holds this immuneACCESS table with in-frame rearrangements only. Some clones are missing; in checked studies, unresolved V genes explain under half, and the rest has no known cause. The sample table records some 140,000 clones; more than 75% of these occur just once. The ten largest clonotypes hold 5% of the sample. The sequenced material came from peripheral blood. These TCRs come from a woman in her seventies with COVID-19, enrolled during active disease.

This clone was seen many times. The chain joins TRBV24-1 to TRBJ2-5; 8 bases fit TRBD1. CDR1 and CDR2 (germline): KGHDR, SFDVKD. This CDR3 region has 16 residues. With V trimmed by 4 bases and J by 4 bases, 10 bases remained unmatched. CDR3 loop: CATSDPQGEARETQYF. The CDR3 DNA follows: TGTGCCACCAGTGACCCACAGGGGGAGGCGAGAGAGACCCAGTACTTC.

This rearrangement joins TRBV19 to TRBJ1-6, with 8 bases fitting TRBD1. Germline-derived CDR1 and CDR2 are LNHDA and SQIVND (reference sequence). The length of the CDR3 is 13 residues. V gave up 7 bases and J gave up 8 bases; unmatched junction bases: 4. This chain's CDR3 is CASKETGDSPLHF. CDR3 nucleotide sequence: TGTGCCAGTAAGGAGACAGGGGATTCACCCCTCCACTTT.

The gene calls are TRBV2 and TRBJ2-7; perhaps TRBD2 as D (5 bases). From germline, CDR1 is SNHLY and CDR2 FYNNEI. V shed 7 bases and J shed 3 bases, with 10 bases lying between them. There are 12 residues in the CDR3. The CDR3 loop reads CASNSGLYEQYF. The DNA for the CDR3 is TGTGCCAGCAACAGCGGTCTCTACGAGCAGTACTTC.

The chain has TRBV2 and TRBJ2-2; D may be TRBD1 (6 bases). Germline V lookup: CDR1 SNHLY, CDR2 FYNNEI. The CDR3 sequence is 13 residues long. Trimming left V 6 bases short and J 4 bases short, with 9 bases between. CDR3 sequence reads: CASRYRVTGELFF. Written as DNA, the CDR3 is TGTGCCAGCAGGTACAGGGTCACCGGGGAGCTGTTTTTT.

CDR3 region: CASSQGAPGTDTQYF. The CDR3 DNA is TGTGCCAGTAGCCAGGGGGCGCCGGGCACAGATACGCAGTATTTT. The J gene is TRBJ2-3, the V gene TRBV19, with 8 nucleotides matching TRBD1. The CDR3 is made up of 15 amino acids. Losses at the gene ends were 6 bases for V and 1 base for J; bases not matched to a gene: 6. Germline V gene lookup returns CDR1 LNHDA and CDR2 SQIVND (reference sequence).

The chain uses TRBV2 and TRBJ1-4, with 12 bases identical to TRBD1. This CDR3 is built from 14 residues. J was trimmed by 7 bases and V by 6 bases; bases with no gene match: 3. Germline V gives CDR1 SNHLY, CDR2 FYNNEI. Written as DNA, the CDR3 is TGTGCCAGCAGGGGACAGGGGGCGAGTGAAAAACTGTTTTTT. It translates to CASRGQGASEKLFF.

This clone was recorded once. The chain has TRBV27 and TRBJ2-1; 9 nucleotides line up with TRBD2. With V trimmed by 6 bases and J by 6 bases, 3 bases remained unmatched. Germline loops: CDR1 MNHEY, CDR2 SMNVEV (reference sequence). This CDR3 is built from 13 residues. The CDR3: CASRRTSVNEQFF. In DNA form, the CDR3 reads TGTGCCAGCAGAAGGACTAGCGTCAATGAGCAGTTCTTC.

The chain couples TRBV5-1 to TRBJ2-2; the match to TRBD2 covers 7 bases. The CDR3 covers 17 residues. Germline loops: CDR1 SGHRS, CDR2 YFSETQ. The junction had 7 bases not matched to a gene; V was cut back by 1 base and J by 1 base. This chain's CDR3 is CASSLSAGTMNTGELFF. The DNA of the CDR3 is TGCGCCAGCAGCTTGTCGGCGGGGACTATGAACACCGGGGAGCTGTTTTTT.

V is TRBV5-8 and J is TRBJ2-5, with D perhaps matching TRBD1 (6 bases). Per the germline V gene, CDR1 is SGHTS and CDR2 is YDEGEE. The CDR3 contains 15 residues. V dropped 5 bases and J dropped 1 base, with 15 bases sitting between them. CDR3 in amino acids: CASSRPGTSQETQYF. DNA for the CDR3: TGTGCCAGCAGTCGACCCGGGACATCCCAAGAGACCCAGTACTTC.

This clone was seen only once. The chain has TRBV4-2 and TRBJ2-7, with 7 bases fitting TRBD1. J lost 4 bases, V lost 2 bases, and 8 bases had no gene match. Per the germline V gene, CDR1 is LGHNA and CDR2 is YNFKEQ. This CDR3 contains 15 residues. CDR3 loop: CASSQLPGQIYEQYF. CDR3 in DNA: TGTGCCAGCAGCCAACTTCCGGGACAGATTTACGAGCAGTACTTC.

The rearrangement links TRBV7-2 to TRBJ2-6, with TRBD2 as a possible D gene (5 bases). This CDR3 contains 18 residues. The germline gives CDR1 SGHTA, CDR2 FQGNSA. V lost 1 base, J lost 2 bases, and 15 bases lay in between. The CDR3: CASSLGHFGVPGANVLTF. In DNA, the CDR3 is TGTGCCAGCAGCTTAGGACATTTCGGGGTCCCTGGGGCCAACGTCCTGACTTTC.

This rearrangement joins TRBV5-8 to TRBJ2-2; TRBD1 agrees at 9 bases. In germline, CDR1 is SGHTS, CDR2 YDEGEE. Trimming took 4 bases from V and 5 from J; bases not matched to a gene: 6. This CDR3 contains 15 residues. The CDR3 coding sequence is TGTGCCAGCAGCCCACAGGGGGCCGGGACCGGGGAGCTGTTTTTT. As protein: CASSPQGAGTGELFF.

The CDR3 DNA is TGTGCCAGCGTGGGGGGGGTGAGTCATGCTTTCTTT. This translates into CASVGGVSHAFF. The J gene is TRBJ1-1, the V gene TRBV27; a weak D match, TRBD1 (5 bases). Between the trimmed V and J ends, which lost 8 bases and 11 bases, there was a span of 18 bases. The germline gives CDR1 MNHEY, CDR2 SMNVEV (reference sequence). The CDR3 contains 12 residues.

The J gene is TRBJ1-1, the V gene TRBV30, with D possibly TRBD1 on 6 matching bases. The CDR3 consists of 12 residues. Germline V lookup: CDR1 GTSNPN, CDR2 SVGIG (reference sequence). V dropped 3 bases and J dropped 7 bases, with 12 bases sitting between them. CDR3 sequence: CAWSADRYEAFF. CDR3 coding DNA: TGTGCCTGGAGCGCTGACAGGTATGAAGCTTTCTTT.

V usage is TRBV11-2 and J usage is TRBJ1-1; 7 bases match TRBD1. The CDR3 contains 15 residues. Germline V gene data show CDR1 as SGHAT and CDR2 as FQNNGV. V lost 3 bases and J lost 0; bases outside the gene matches: 4. CDR3 residues: CASSLLGQMNTEAFF. As DNA, the CDR3 is TGTGCCAGCAGCTTGCTGGGACAGATGAACACTGAAGCTTTCTTT.

The chain joins TRBV2 to TRBJ2-4, with 10 positions matching TRBD2. V trimming: 8 bases; J trimming: 1 base; junction bases outside the gene matches: 14. CDR1 is SNHLY and CDR2 is FYNNEI in the germline V gene. The CDR3 is 18 amino acids. DNA for the CDR3: TGTGCCAGCTCCCGGCTAGCGGGGGACCCCGGGGCCAAAAACATTCAGTACTTC. Protein sequence: CASSRLAGDPGAKNIQYF.